Following are 15 T cell receptor beta chains from one sample sequenced in a study of glioma-infiltrating T cells after dendritic cell vaccination. The data were produced by immunoSEQ multiplex PCR, yet TCRdb's version contains in-frame clones alone and is incomplete. The sample carries some 100,000 clones, over 65% recorded once. The material was blood, obtained before dendritic cell vaccination. These receptors were collected from a human donor with glioblastoma.

In regard to this clone: A read error may account for a junction end that differs from germline. The chain joins TRBV5-6 to TRBJ2-7; D possibly corresponds to TRBD1 (5 bases). In germline, CDR1 is SGHDT, CDR2 YYEEEE. This CDR3 is 15 amino acids long. The DNA of the CDR3 is TGTGCCAGCAGCTTGGTACAGGCCTCCTCCTACGGGCAGTACTTC. Amino acid sequence: CASSLVQASSYGQYF. The full variable domain, its missing parts supplied by reference TRBV5-6 and TRBJ2-7, is DAGVTQSPTHLIKTRGQQVTLRCSPKSGHDTVSWYQQALGQGPQFIFQYYEEEERQRGNFPDRFSGHQFPNYSSELNVNALLLGDSALYLCASSLVQASSYGQYFGPGTRLTVT.

The rearrangement links TRBV13 to TRBJ2-1; 10 nucleotides agree with TRBD2. The CDR3 runs 15 residues. V was pared by 5 bases and J by 5 bases, with 6 bases of the junction left unmatched. Germline V gene sequence: CDR1 PRHDT, CDR2 FYEKMQ (reference sequence). The CDR3 loop is CASSQLSGRDNEQFF. The CDR3 DNA sequence: TGTGCCAGCAGCCAACTCAGCGGGAGGGACAATGAGCAGTTCTTC.

The chain is built from TRBV5-1 and TRBJ2-3; TRBD2 matches 9 bases. Trimming at V came to 4 bases and at J to 6 bases, leaving 9 bases not matched to a gene. Per germline, CDR1 SGHRS and CDR2 YFSETQ. The CDR3 is 15 residues long. The CDR3 nucleotides are TGCGCCAGCAGCCTAGCGGGACTAGGATTTGATACGCAGTATTTT. It specifies CASSLAGLGFDTQYF. Full variable domain (outside the CDR3, taken from reference TRBV5-1 and TRBJ2-3): KAGVTQTPRYLIKTRGQQVTLSCSPISGHRSVSWYQQTPGQGLQFLFEYFSETQRNKGNFPGRFSGRQFSNSRSEMNVSTLELGDSALYLCASSLAGLGFDTQYFGPGTRLTVL.

This chain joins TRBV19 and TRBJ1-5; the D gene is possibly TRBD1 (6 bases). The germline CDR1 and CDR2 sequences are LNHDA and SQIVND (reference sequence). CDR3 size: 16 residues. V was shortened by 3 bases and J by 2 bases, with 14 bases between the two germline ends. CDR3 region: CASSITGYVGNQPQHF. CDR3 nucleotides: TGTGCCAGTAGTATTACAGGGTATGTGGGCAATCAGCCCCAGCATTTT.

This rearrangement joins TRBV2 to TRBJ2-1; 8 positions agree with TRBD2. This CDR3 has 13 amino acids. The V gene end was trimmed by 5 bases and the J gene end by 14 bases; junction bases not matched to a gene: 11. CDR1 and CDR2 (germline): SNHLY, FYNNEI. CDR3 bases: TGTGCCAGCAGTAAGGGACTAGAATTTGCTAAGTTCTTC. Its translation is CASSKGLEFAKFF.

The table lists this clone with many counts. The V call is TRBV5-6, the J call TRBJ2-2; 7 bases match TRBD2. Germline V gene sequence: CDR1 SGHDT, CDR2 YYEEEE. The CDR3 length is 14 residues. The ends lost 6 bases at V and 8 bases at J; junction bases unmatched: 10. CDR3 sequence (DNA): TGTGCCAGCACTAACCAGGGAGGGACGGGGGAGCTGTTTTTT. It codes for CASTNQGGTGELFF.

The genes are TRBV27 and TRBJ2-7, with 13 bases that match TRBD2. CDR3 size: 16 residues. The V gene's germline CDR1 is MNHEY and CDR2 SMNVEV (reference sequence). With V trimmed by 2 bases and J by 7 bases, 8 bases remained unmatched. CDR3 nucleotide sequence: TGTGCCAGCAGTTTACGATCGGGACTAGCGGGGCTTGAGCAGTACTTC. This encodes CASSLRSGLAGLEQYF.

The V and J genes are TRBV29-1 and TRBJ2-1, with D possibly being TRBD2 (6 bases). CDR3 length: 13 amino acids. Trimming took off 5 bases at V and 6 bases at J, with 14 bases between the two ends. Germline V CDR1 and CDR2: SQVTM, ANQGSEA. The CDR3 nucleotides read TGCAGCGTTCCTGCCTCGCGGGGCAATGAGCAGTTCTTC. Its translation: CSVPASRGNEQFF.

The chain combines TRBV6-5 with TRBJ2-4; a possible D gene is TRBD1 (5 bases). Germline V gene sequence: CDR1 MNHEY, CDR2 SVGAGI. CDR3 length: 13 residues. V lost 6 bases and J lost 8, with 14 bases in between. The CDR3 is CASSRLTADIQYF. The CDR3, as DNA: TGTGCCAGCAGCCGACTGACAGCAGACATTCAGTACTTC.

This rearrangement joins TRBV10-3 to TRBJ2-2; TRBD2 might be the D (5 bases). The CDR3 has 14 residues. V lost 4 bases, J lost 5 bases, and 11 bases lay in between. The germline V gene encodes CDR1 ENHRY and CDR2 SYGVKD. CDR3 nucleotide sequence: TGTGCCATCAGTGGGCGAGGGCAGACCGGGGAGCTGTTTTTT. Amino acids: CAISGRGQTGELFF.

The chain couples TRBV29-1 to TRBJ2-1, with TRBD2 matching 9 bases. Trimming at V came to 2 bases and at J to 4 bases, leaving 3 bases not matched to a gene. The CDR3 loop spans 14 amino acids. The germline CDR1 and CDR2 sequences are SQVTM and ANQGSEA. For the CDR3, the DNA is TGCAGCGTTGAACTAGCGGGGATATACAATGAGCAGTTCTTC. Protein sequence: CSVELAGIYNEQFF.

The V and J genes are TRBV19 and TRBJ1-5, with 7 bases fitting TRBD1. The ends lost 3 bases at V and 0 bases at J; junction bases unmatched: 5. The CDR3 extends over 16 amino acids. Per the germline V gene, CDR1 is LNHDA and CDR2 is SQIVND (reference sequence). The DNA for the CDR3 is TGTGCCAGTAGTATGGGGGGACAGCGTAGCAATCAGCCCCAGCATTTT. Translated: CASSMGGQRSNQPQHF.

The chain employs TRBV29-1 and TRBJ1-2, with unresolved D. The ends were cut back, 6 bases at V and 9 bases at J, with 8 bases in the middle. CDR3 length equals 9 residues. Germline V gene lookup returns CDR1 SQVTM and CDR2 ANQGSEA. In DNA, the CDR3 is TGCAGCGTAACGGGGAGCTACACCTTC. This sequence encodes CSVTGSYTF.

Here the CDR3 DNA reads TGTGCCAGCTCCCAGGGGACAGGGAGGGACACTGAAGCTTTCTTT. Its translation: CASSQGTGRDTEAFF. The chain carries TRBV18 and TRBJ1-1; TRBD1 matches at 9 bases. In germline, CDR1 is KGHSH, CDR2 LQKENI. This CDR3 is 15 amino acids long. The J segment lost 3 bases and the V segment lost 6 bases, leaving 8 bases of the junction unmatched.

For this clone: A read error may produce the germline difference seen at one junction end. This sequence joins TRBV7-7 and TRBJ2-5; weak D call: TRBD1 (6 bases). Per the germline V gene, CDR1 is SSHAT and CDR2 is FNYEAQ (reference sequence). The CDR3 sequence is 15 residues long. This CDR3 reads CASSPRQDRQETQYF. The CDR3 DNA sequence: TGTGCTAGCAGCCCCCGACAGGACCGACAAGAGACCCAGTACTTC.